The clone carrying this T cell receptor beta chain was observed a handful of times. The source of the sample is a study of T cells after yellow fever vaccination. Study background: Fractions containing few cells were prepared with SMART-Seq v4 Ultra Low Input.

From germline, CDR1 is MGHRA and CDR2 YSYEKL. CDR3 length: 14 residues. The V gene end was trimmed by 1 base and the J gene end by 7 bases; junction bases not matched to a gene: 4. Making TCR cDNA involved 5'RACE template switching, which added UMIs and a universal primer site. TCRdb re-derived calls from the 5' RACE reads in MiXCR, one entry per CDR3 protein. The profile shows 500,000 to 650,000 distinct CDR3 sequences, less than 20% of them singletons. The clonotype comes from a man between 18 and 29 years old who received the YFV17D yellow fever vaccine. The chain links TRBV4-1 to TRBJ2-3; TRBD1 matches 8 bases. Sequenced here: PBMCs, sampled less than 6 days after the first yellow fever vaccination. The CDR3 sequence: CASSQVDRVNTQYF. CDR3 coding DNA: TGCGCCAGCAGCCAAGTGGACAGGGTCAATACGCAGTATTTT.